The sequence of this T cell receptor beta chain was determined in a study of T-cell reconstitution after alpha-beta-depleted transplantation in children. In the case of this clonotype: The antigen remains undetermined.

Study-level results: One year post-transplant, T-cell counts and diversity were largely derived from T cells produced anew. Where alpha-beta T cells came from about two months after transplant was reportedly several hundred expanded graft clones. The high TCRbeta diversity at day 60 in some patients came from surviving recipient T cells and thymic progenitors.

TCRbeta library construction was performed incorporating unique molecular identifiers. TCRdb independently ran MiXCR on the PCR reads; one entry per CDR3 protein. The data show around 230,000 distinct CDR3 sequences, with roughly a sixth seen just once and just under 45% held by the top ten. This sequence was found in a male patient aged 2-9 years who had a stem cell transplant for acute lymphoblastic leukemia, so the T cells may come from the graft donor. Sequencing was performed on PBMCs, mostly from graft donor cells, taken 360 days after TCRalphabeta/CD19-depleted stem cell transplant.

In DNA, the CDR3 is TGTGCCAGCAGCTTAGGAGAGGGATACGAGCAGTACTTC. Translated: CASSLGEGYEQYF. The chain couples TRBV11-3 to TRBJ2-7; the D gene is possibly TRBD2 (5 bases). This CDR3 region has 13 residues. The V gene's germline CDR1 is SGHNT and CDR2 YENEEA. V was clipped by 1 base and J by 4 bases, with 8 bases between them.